Each of the 4 T cell receptor beta chains below was sequenced from the same sample in a study of cytomegalovirus exposure and HLA in healthy donors. Libraries were prepared by immunoSEQ multiplex PCR; TCRdb keeps only in-frame clonotypes and omits some of them. Of over 120,000 clones detected, about 87% appear once; the ten largest clones hold about 6.6%. Sequencing input: PBMCs. Source of these receptors: a woman under 40 in good health and CMV-seropositive.

This CDR3 is CASSLAGGEGEKLFF. The CDR3 coding sequence is TGCGCCAGCAGCTTGGCCGGGGGGGAAGGTGAAAAACTGTTTTTT. The chain links TRBV5-1 to TRBJ1-4; maybe TRBD1 (5 bases). V lost 0 bases to trimming and J lost 7 bases, with 13 bases between them. Germline lookup yields CDR1 SGHRS and CDR2 YFSETQ. The CDR3 covers 15 residues.

This clone has a single count. The chain carries TRBV5-4 and TRBJ2-7, with 7 bases identical to TRBD1. The germline V gene has CDR1 SGHNT and CDR2 YYREEE (reference sequence). The CDR3 runs to 16 residues. V gave up 0 bases and J gave up 0 bases; unmatched junction bases: 6. DNA for the CDR3: TGTGCCAGCAGCTTGGGGACAGGTTTGACCTCCTACGAGCAGTACTTC. It encodes CASSLGTGLTSYEQYF.

The chain recombines TRBV5-4 with TRBJ2-2, with 9 bases matching TRBD2. The CDR3 is 19 residues long. Trimming took 0 bases from V and 4 from J; bases not matched to a gene: 13. Germline V lookup: CDR1 SGHNT, CDR2 YYREEE (reference sequence). The chain's CDR3 is CASSLDLGRREGRTGELFF. As DNA, the CDR3 is TGTGCCAGCAGCTTGGATCTCGGGAGGCGGGAGGGCCGCACCGGGGAGCTGTTTTTT.

In this sample, this clone turned up a few times. In nucleotides, the CDR3 is TGTGCCAGCACCCATCCCGACAGTACTGGGGCCAACGTCCTGACTTTC. This encodes CASTHPDSTGANVLTF. This rearrangement joins TRBV7-2 to TRBJ2-6; D is possibly TRBD1 (5 bases). This CDR3 is built from 16 residues. From germline, CDR1 is SGHTA and CDR2 FQGNSA. Trimming removed 7 bases at V and 2 bases at J, with 15 bases between.